The entry below describes one TCR beta chain. Using immunoSEQ multiplex PCR, the repertoire was profiled, and TCRdb retains in-frame clones only, with some absent. Of 110,000 or so clones listed, 70% to 90% were seen once; the top ten hold around 1.9%. V lost 5 bases and J lost 3; bases outside the gene matches: 6. In germline, CDR1 is MDHEN, CDR2 SYDVKM. This CDR3 spans 15 amino acids. This specimen comes from a study of cytomegalovirus exposure and HLA in healthy donors. The clonotype originates from a man between 18 and 35 years old in good health and CMV-seronegative. The source material was PBMCs. The V call is TRBV28, the J call TRBJ1-2; 10 bases are shared with TRBD1. CDR3 residues: CASSMGQGRDYGYTF. In nucleotides, the CDR3 is TGTGCCAGCAGTATGGGACAGGGGCGAGACTATGGCTACACCTTC.